The T cell receptor beta chain under discussion was sequenced for a study of Ad26.COV2.S vaccination and SARS-CoV-2 variants. This clone was seen just once. Its antigen remains unknown. Study observations and caveats: Non-spike TCR breadth showed similarity between vaccine and placebo recipients. Vaccine recipients had higher spike-specific TCR breadth than placebo recipients.

With 3 bases clipped from V and 7 bases from J, the junction kept 10 bases outside the gene matches. The CDR3 is made up of 17 amino acids. The germline gives CDR1 SNHLY, CDR2 FYNNEI. Treatment described: 15 to 20 received Ad26.COV2.S at low or high dose, single or two shots; a few received placebo; per-sample allocation not given. Day 63 after the first vaccine or placebo injection was the time point for sampling. Repertoires were generated with immunoSEQ multiplex PCR, while TCRdb's copy carries only in-frame clones and drops some. The sample lists 350,000 to 600,000 clones; 80% to 90% were seen once.

The receptor comes from a person aged 18 to 59 who received the Ad26.COV2.S COVID-19 vaccine or a placebo. The chain is built from TRBV2 and TRBJ1-6; 9 bases are shared with TRBD1. Sample: peripheral blood, taken in a trial of Ad26.COV2.S vaccine versus placebo. The CDR3 nucleotides are TGTGCCAGCAGTGATCCCCTACAGGGGGCAACAAATTCACCCCTCCACTTT. Protein product: CASSDPLQGATNSPLHF.